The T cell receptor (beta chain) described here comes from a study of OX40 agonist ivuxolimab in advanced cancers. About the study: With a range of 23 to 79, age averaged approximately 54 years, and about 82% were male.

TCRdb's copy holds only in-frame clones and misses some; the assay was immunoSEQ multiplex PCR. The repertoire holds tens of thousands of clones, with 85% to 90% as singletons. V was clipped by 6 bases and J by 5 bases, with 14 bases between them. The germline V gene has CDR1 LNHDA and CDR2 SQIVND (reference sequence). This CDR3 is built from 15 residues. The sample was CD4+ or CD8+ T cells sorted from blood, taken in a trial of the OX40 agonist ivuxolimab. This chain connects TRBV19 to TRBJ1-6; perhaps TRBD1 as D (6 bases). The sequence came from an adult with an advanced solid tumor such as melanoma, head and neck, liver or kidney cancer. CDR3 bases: TGTGCCAGTAGCAGGACAGCGGATAATAATTCACCCCTCCACTTT. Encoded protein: CASSRTADNNSPLHF.